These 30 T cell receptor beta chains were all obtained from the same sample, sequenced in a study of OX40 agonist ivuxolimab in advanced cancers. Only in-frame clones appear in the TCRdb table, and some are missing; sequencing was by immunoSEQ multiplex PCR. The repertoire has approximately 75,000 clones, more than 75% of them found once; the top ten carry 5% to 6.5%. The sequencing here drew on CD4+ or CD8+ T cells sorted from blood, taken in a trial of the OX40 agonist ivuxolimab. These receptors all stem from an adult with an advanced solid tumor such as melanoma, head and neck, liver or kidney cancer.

CDR3 protein: CASTKSGGAGEQFF. CDR3 sequence (DNA): TGTGCCAGCACGAAGTCTGGGGGAGCAGGTGAGCAGTTCTTC. The gene calls are TRBV2 and TRBJ2-1; D may match TRBD1 or TRBD2 (5 bases each). The V gene's germline CDR1 is SNHLY and CDR2 FYNNEI. This CDR3 contains 14 residues. V lost 7 bases and J lost 9, with 19 bases in between.

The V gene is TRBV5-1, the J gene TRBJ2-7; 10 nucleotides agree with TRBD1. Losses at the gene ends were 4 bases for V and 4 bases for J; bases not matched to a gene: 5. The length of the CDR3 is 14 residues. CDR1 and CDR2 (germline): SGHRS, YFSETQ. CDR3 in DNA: TGCGCCAGCAGCGACCCGGGACAGGGGTACGAGCAGTACTTC. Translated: CASSDPGQGYEQYF.

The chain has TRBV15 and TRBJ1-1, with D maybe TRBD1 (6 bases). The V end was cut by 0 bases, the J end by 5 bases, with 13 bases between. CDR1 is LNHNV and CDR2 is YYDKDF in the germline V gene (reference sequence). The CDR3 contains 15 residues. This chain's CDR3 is CATSRDLQGTTEAFF. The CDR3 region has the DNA TGTGCCACCAGCAGAGATCTGCAGGGGACGACTGAAGCTTTCTTT.

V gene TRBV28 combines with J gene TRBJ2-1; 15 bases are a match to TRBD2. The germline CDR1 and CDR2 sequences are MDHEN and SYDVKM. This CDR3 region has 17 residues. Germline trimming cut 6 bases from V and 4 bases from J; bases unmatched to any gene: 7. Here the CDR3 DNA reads TGTGCCAGCAGGACAGGGACTAGCGGGAGGAGTTACAATGAGCAGTTCTTC. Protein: CASRTGTSGRSYNEQFF.

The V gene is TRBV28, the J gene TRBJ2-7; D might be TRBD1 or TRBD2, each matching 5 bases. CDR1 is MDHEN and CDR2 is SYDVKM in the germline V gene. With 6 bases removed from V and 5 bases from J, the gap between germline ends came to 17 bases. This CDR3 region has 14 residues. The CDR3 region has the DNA TGTGCCAGCAGGGGAGTGGCAGGGATGCACGAGCAGTACTTC. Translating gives CASRGVAGMHEQYF.

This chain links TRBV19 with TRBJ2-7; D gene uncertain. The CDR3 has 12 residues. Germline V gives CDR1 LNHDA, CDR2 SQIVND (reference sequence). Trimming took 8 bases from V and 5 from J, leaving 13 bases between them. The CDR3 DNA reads TGTGCCAGTGGTCTGGGTAACGACGAGCAGTACTTC. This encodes CASGLGNDEQYF.

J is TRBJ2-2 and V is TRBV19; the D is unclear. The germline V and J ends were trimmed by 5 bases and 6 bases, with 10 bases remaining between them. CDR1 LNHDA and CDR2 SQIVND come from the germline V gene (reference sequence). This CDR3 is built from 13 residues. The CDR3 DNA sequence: TGTGCCAGTAGTGTTCGGTACCCCGGGGAGCTGTTTTTT. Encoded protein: CASSVRYPGELFF.

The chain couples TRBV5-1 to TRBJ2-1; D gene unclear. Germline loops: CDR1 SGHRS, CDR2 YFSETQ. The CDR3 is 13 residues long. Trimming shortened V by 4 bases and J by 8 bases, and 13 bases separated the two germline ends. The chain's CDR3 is CASSQTRVYEQFF. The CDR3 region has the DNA TGCGCCAGCAGCCAAACACGGGTCTATGAGCAGTTCTTC.

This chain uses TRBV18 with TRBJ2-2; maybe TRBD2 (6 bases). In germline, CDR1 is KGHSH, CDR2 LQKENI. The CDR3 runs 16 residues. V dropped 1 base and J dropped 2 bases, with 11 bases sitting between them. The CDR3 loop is CASSPRRDGNTGELFF. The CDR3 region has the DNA TGTGCCAGCTCACCACGGAGGGACGGCAACACCGGGGAGCTGTTTTTT.

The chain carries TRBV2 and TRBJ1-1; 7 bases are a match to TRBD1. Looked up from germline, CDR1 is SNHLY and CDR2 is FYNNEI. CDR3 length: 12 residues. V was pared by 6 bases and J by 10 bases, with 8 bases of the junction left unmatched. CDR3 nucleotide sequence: TGTGCCAGCAGCCCCGCCGGGACAGCAGCTTTCTTT. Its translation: CASSPAGTAAFF.

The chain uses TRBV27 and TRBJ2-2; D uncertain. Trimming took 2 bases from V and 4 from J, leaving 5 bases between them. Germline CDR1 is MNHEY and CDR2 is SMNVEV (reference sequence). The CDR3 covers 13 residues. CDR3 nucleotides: TGTGCCAGCAGTTTAAGGAGCACCGGGGAGCTGTTTTTT. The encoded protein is CASSLRSTGELFF.

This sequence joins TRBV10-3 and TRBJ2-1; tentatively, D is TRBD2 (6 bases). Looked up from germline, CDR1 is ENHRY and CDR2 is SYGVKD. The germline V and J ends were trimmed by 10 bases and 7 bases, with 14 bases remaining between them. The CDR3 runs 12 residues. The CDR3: CATRDSGNEQFF. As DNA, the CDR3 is TGTGCCACCCGGGACTCAGGAAATGAGCAGTTCTTC.

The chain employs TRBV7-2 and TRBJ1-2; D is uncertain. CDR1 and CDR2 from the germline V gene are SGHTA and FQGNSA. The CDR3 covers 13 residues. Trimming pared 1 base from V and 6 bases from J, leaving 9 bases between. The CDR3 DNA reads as TGTGCCAGCAGCTTAGGGAAAAGGAATGGCTACACCTTC. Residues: CASSLGKRNGYTF.

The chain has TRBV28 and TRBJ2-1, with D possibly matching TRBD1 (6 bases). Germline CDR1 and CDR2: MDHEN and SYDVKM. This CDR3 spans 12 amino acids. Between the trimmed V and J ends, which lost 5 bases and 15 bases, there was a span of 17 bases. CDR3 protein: CASSPGGQSAFF. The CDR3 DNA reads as TGTGCCAGCAGTCCAGGAGGACAGAGCGCGTTCTTC.

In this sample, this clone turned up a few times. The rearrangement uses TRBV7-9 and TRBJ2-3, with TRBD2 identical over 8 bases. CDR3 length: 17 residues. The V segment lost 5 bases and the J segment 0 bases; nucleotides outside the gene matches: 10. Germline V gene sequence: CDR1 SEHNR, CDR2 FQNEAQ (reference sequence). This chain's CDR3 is CASSRRRLATSTDTQYF. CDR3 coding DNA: TGTGCCAGCAGCCGAAGGCGACTAGCGACTAGCACAGATACGCAGTATTTT. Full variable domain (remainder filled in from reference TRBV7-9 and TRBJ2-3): DTGVSQNPRHKITKRGQNVTFRCDPISEHNRLYWYRQTLGQGPEFLTYFQNEAQLEKSRLLSDRFSAERPKGSFSTLEIQRTEQGDSAMYLCASSRRRLATSTDTQYFGPGTRLTVL.

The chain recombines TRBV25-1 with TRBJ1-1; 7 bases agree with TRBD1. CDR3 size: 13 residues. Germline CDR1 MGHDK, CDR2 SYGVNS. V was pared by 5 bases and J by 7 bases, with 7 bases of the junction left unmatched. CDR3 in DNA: TGTGCCAGCAGTTACACAGGGGAACATGAAGCTTTCTTT. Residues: CASSYTGEHEAFF.

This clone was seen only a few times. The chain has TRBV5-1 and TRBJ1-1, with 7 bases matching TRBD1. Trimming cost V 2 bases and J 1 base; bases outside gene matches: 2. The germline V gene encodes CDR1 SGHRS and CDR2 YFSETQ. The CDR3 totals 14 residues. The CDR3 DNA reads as TGCGCCAGCAGCTTTCAGGGGGAGAACACTGAAGCTTTCTTT. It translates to CASSFQGENTEAFF.

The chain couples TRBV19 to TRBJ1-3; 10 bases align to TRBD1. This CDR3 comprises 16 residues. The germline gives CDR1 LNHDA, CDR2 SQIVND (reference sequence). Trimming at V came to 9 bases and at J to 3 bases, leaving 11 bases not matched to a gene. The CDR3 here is CASRRQGASDGNTIYF. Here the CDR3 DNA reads TGTGCCAGCCGGAGACAGGGGGCCTCGGATGGAAACACCATATATTTT.

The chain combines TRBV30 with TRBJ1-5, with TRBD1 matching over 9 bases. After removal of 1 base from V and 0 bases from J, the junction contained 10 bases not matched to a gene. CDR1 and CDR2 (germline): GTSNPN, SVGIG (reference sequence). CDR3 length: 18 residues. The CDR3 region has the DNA TGTGCCTGGAGTGCCGGGACAGGGATAATTTATAGCAATCAGCCCCAGCATTTT. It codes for CAWSAGTGIIYSNQPQHF.

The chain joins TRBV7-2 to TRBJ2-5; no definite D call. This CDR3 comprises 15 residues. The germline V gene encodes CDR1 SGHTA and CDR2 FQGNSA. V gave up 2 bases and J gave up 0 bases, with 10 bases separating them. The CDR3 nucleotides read TGTGCCAGCAGCTTAAGCCCACAGTACCAAGAGACCCAGTACTTC. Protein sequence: CASSLSPQYQETQYF. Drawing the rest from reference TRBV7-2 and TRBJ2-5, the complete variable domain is GAGVSQSPSNKVTEKGKDVELRCDPISGHTALYWYRQSLGQGLEFLIYFQGNSAPDKSGLPSDRFSAERTGGSVSTLTIQRTQQEDSAVYLCASSLSPQYQETQYFGPGTRLLVL.

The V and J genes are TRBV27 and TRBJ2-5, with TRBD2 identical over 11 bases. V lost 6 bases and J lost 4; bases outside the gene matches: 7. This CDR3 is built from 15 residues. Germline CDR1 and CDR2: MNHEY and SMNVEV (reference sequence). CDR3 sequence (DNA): TGTGCCAGCAGGCTACTAGCGGGAGCGACAGAGACCCAGTACTTC. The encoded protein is CASRLLAGATETQYF.

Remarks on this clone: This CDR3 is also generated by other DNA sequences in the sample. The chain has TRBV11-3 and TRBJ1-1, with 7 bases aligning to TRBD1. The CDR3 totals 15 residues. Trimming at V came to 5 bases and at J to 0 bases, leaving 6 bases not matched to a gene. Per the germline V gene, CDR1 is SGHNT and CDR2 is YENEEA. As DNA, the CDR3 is TGTGCCAGCAGCCCAGGGACAGCGATGAACACTGAAGCTTTCTTT. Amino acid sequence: CASSPGTAMNTEAFF. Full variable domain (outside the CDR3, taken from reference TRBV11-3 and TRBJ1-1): EAGVVQSPRYKIIEKKQPVAFWCNPISGHNTLYWYLQNLGQGPELLIRYENEEAVDDSQLPKDRFSAERLKGVDSTLKIQPAELGDSAVYLCASSPGTAMNTEAFFGQGTRLTVV.

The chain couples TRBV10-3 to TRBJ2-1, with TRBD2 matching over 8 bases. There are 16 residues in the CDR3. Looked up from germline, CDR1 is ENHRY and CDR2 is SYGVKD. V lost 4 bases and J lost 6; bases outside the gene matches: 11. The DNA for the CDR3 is TGTGCCATCAGTGCTATACGGCGGGAGGCGGGCAATGAGCAGTTCTTC. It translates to CAISAIRREAGNEQFF.

The CDR3 sequence: CASSYSLGTGFYEQYF. CDR3 coding DNA: TGTGCCAGCAGTTACTCTCTCGGGACAGGGTTCTACGAGCAGTACTTC. The chain combines TRBV6-5 with TRBJ2-7, with 9 positions matching TRBD1. V dropped 0 bases and J dropped 3; count of bases not matched to a gene: 6. There are 16 residues in the CDR3. CDR1 MNHEY and CDR2 SVGAGI come from the germline V gene.

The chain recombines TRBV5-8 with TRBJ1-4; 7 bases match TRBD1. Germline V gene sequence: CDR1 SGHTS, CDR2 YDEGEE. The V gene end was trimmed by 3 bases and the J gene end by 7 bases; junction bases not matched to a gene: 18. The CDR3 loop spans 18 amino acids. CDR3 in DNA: TGTGCCAGCAGCTGGGACCCGAATAGACAGGGTCTGGCTGAAAAACTGTTTTTT. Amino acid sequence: CASSWDPNRQGLAEKLFF.

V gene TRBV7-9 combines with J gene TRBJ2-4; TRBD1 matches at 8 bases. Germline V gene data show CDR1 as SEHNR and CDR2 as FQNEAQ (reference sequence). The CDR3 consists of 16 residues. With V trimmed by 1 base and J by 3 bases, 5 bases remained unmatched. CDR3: CASSLGGQGHKNIQYF. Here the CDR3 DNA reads TGTGCCAGCAGCTTAGGTGGACAGGGCCACAAAAACATTCAGTACTTC. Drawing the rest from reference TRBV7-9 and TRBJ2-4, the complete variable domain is DTGVSQNPRHKITKRGQNVTFRCDPISEHNRLYWYRQTLGQGPEFLTYFQNEAQLEKSRLLSDRFSAERPKGSFSTLEIQRTEQGDSAMYLCASSLGGQGHKNIQYFGAGTRLSVL.

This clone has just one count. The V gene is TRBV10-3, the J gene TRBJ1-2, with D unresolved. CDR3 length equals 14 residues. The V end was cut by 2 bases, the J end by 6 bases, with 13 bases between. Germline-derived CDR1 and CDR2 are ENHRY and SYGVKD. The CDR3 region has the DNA TGTGCCATCAGTGAGACGAGAGAGGCCCATGGCTACACCTTC. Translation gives CAISETREAHGYTF.

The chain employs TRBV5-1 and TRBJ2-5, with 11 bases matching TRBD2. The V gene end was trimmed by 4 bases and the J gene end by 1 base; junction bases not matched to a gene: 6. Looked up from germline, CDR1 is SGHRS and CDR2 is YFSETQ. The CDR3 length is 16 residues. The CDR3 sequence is CASSPRLAGSQETQYF. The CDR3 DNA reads TGCGCCAGCAGCCCACGACTAGCGGGGAGCCAAGAGACCCAGTACTTC.

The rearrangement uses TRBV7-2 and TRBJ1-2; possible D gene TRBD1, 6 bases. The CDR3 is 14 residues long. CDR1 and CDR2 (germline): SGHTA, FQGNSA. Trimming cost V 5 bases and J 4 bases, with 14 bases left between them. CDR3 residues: CASSPTGLSYGYTF. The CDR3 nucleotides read TGTGCCAGCAGCCCGACAGGCCTCTCCTATGGCTACACCTTC.

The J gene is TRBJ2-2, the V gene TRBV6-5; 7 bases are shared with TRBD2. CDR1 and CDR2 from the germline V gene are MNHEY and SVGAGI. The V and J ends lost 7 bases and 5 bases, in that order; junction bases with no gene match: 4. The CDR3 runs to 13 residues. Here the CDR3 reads CASTRTSTGELFF. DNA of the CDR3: TGTGCCAGCACCCGGACTAGTACCGGGGAGCTGTTTTTT.